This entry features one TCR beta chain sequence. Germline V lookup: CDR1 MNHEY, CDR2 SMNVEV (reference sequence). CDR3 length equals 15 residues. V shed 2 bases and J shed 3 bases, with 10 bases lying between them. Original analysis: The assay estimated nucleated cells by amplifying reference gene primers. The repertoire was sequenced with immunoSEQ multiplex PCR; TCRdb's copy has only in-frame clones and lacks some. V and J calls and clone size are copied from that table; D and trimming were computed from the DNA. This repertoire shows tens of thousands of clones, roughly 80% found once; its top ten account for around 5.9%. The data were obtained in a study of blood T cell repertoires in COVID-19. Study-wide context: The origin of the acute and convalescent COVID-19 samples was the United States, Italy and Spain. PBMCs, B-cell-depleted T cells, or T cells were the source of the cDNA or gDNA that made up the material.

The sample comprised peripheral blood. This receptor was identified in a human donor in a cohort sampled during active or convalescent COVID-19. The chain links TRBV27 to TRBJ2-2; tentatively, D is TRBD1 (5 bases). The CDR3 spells CASSLSRQYTGELFF. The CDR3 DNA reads TGTGCCAGCAGTTTAAGTCGACAGTACACCGGGGAGCTGTTTTTT.